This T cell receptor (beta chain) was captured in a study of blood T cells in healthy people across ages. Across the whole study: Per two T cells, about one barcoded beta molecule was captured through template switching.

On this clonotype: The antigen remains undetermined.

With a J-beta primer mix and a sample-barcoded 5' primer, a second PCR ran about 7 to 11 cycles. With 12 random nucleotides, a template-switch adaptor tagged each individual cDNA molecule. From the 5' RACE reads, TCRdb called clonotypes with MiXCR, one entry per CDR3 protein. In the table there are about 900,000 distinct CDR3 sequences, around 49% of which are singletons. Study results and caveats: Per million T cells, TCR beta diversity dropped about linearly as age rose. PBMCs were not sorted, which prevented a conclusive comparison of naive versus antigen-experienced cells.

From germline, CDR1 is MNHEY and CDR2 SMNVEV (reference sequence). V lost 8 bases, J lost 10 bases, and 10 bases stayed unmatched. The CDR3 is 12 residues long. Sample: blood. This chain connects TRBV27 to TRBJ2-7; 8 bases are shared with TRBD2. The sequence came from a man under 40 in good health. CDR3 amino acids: CASASRGEIQYF. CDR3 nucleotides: TGTGCCAGCGCCTCGCGGGGGGAGATCCAGTACTTC.